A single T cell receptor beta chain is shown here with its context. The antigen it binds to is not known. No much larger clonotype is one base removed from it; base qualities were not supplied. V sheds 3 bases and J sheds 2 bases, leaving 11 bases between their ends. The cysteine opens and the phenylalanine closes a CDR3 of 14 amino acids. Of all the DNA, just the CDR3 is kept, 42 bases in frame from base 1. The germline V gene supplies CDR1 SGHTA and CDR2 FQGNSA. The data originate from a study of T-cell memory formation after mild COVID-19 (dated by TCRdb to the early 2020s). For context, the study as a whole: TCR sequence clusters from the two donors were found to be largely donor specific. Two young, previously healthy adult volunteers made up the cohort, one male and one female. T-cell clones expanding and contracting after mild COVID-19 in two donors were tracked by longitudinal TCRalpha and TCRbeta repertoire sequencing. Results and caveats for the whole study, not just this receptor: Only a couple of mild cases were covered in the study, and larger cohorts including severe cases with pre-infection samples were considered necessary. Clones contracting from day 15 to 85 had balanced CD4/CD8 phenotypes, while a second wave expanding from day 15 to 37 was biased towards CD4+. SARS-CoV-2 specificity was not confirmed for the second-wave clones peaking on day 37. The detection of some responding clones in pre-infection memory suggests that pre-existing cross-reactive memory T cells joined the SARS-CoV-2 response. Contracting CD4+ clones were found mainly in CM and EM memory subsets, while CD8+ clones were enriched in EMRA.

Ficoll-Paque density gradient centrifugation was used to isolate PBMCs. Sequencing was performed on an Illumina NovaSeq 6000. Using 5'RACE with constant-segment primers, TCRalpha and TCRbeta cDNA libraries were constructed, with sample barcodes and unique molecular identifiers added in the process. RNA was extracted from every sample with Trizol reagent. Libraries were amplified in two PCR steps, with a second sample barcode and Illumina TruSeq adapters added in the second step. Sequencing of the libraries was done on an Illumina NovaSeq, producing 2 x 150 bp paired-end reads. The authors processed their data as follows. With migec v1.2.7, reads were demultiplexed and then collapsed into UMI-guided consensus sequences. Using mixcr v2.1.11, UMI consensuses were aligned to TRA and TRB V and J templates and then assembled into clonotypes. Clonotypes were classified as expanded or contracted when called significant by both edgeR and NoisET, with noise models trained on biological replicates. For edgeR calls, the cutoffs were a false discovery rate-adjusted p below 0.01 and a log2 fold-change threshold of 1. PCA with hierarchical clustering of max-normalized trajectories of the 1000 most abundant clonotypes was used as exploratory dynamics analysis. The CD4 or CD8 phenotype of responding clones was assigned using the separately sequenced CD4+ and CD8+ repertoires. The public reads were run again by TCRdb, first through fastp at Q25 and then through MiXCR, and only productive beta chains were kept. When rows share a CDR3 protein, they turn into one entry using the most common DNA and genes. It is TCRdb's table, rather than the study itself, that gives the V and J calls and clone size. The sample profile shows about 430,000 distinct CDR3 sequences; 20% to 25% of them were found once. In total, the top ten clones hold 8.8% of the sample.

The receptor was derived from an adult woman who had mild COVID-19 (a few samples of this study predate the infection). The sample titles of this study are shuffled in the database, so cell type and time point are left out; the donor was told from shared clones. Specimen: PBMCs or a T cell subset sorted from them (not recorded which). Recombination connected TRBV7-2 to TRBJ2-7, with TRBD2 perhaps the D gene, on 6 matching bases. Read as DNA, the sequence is TGTGCCAGCAGCTTCGCTAGCGCTACCTACGAGCAGTACTTC. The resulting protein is CASSFASATYEQYF.